The sample holds a few counts of the clone carrying this T cell receptor (beta chain). What it binds is not known. The CDR3 is 14 amino acids. Trimming left V 4 bases short and J 0 bases short, with 11 bases between. Germline V gives CDR1 SQVTM, CDR2 ANQGSEA. A library of TCRbeta sequences, prepared with unique molecular identifiers, was generated. TCRdb re-called the PCR reads with MiXCR, one entry per CDR3 protein. The data show some 830,000 distinct CDR3 sequences, less than 20% seen once. This record comes from a study of T-cell reconstitution after alpha-beta-depleted transplantation in children. Study outcomes and limitations: Newly produced T cells mostly accounted for T-cell counts and diversity one year post-transplant. Expanded graft clones numbering several hundred reportedly gave rise to alpha-beta T cells about two months after transplant.

This chain uses TRBV29-1 with TRBJ2-3; D remains ambiguous. The sequence came from a male patient aged 10 to 17 who had a stem cell transplant for acute lymphoblastic leukemia, so the T cells may come from the graft donor. The source was PBMCs, mostly from graft donor cells, collected 360 days after TCRalphabeta/CD19-depleted stem cell transplant. CDR3 amino acids: CSVVDPLSTDTQYF. The CDR3 nucleotides read TGCAGCGTTGTAGACCCGTTGAGCACAGATACGCAGTATTTT.